Sequencing of this T cell receptor (beta chain) was carried out in a study of CD8 T cells in Susac syndrome. Roughly 0.45 to 1 ug RNA was reverse transcribed with random hexamers. TCRdb re-called the immunoSEQ multiplex PCR reads with MiXCR, one entry per CDR3 protein. This sample has roughly 400,000 distinct CDR3 sequences, with 75% to 90% found just once. The CDR3 extends over 14 amino acids. Germline V lookup: CDR1 SGHTA, CDR2 FQGNSA. Trimming at V came to 5 bases and at J to 3 bases, leaving 3 bases not matched to a gene. The sequenced material came from CD8+ T cells from PBMCs. The chain couples TRBV7-2 to TRBJ2-7; 11 nucleotides match TRBD2. This clonotype originated in a human donor with multiple sclerosis. The DNA of the CDR3 is TGTGCCAGCAGCGTCACTAGCGGGAGCTACGAGCAGTACTTC. It is translated as CASSVTSGSYEQYF.